This is a list of T cell receptor beta chains from one sample in a study of T cell responses to AZD1222 COVID-19 vaccine. Sequenced by immunoSEQ multiplex PCR; TCRdb stores in-frame clones only, minus some. The table has 75,000 to 100,000 clones, more than 70% seen once. This sample comprised peripheral blood, obtained on day 0 of AZD1222 vaccination. Every receptor here comes from an adult in good health. Each CDR3 is given with its conserved first and last residue. D genes are given only for firm matches. A row's size may be missing; if present it is once, few, many or a size class.

CDR3 length	J gene	V gene	clone size	D gene	CDR3 protein	CDR3 DNA
12	TRBJ2-1	TRBV19	.	.	CASTGGGNEQFF	TGTGCCTCAACTGGTGGTGGAAATGAGCAGTTCTTC
14	TRBJ1-5	TRBV7-8	.	TRBD1	CASSLNRGNQPQHF	TGTGCCAGCAGCTTAAACAGGGGAAATCAGCCCCAGCATTTT
19	TRBJ1-6	TRBV6-4	.	.	CASSVIGIPTPLYNSPLHF	TGTGCCAGCAGTGTGATTGGCATTCCTACCCCACTTTATAATTCACCCCTCCACTTT
15	TRBJ1-2	TRBV28	.	TRBD1	CASSLTGAPNYGYTF	TGTGCCAGCAGTTTAACAGGGGCACCTAACTATGGCTACACCTTC
18	TRBJ1-3	TRBV30	.	.	CAWSVQSKSLPSGNTIYF	TGTGCCTGGAGTGTACAGTCGAAGAGTCTGCCCTCTGGAAACACCATATATTTT
13	TRBJ1-5	TRBV28	few	.	CASTNRLAQPQHF	TGTGCCAGCACTAACAGGTTGGCTCAGCCCCAGCATTTT
14	TRBJ1-5	TRBV27	.	TRBD1	CASSAGQDNQPQHF	TGTGCCAGCAGTGCCGGACAGGACAATCAGCCCCAGCATTTT
15	TRBJ1-2	TRBV2	.	.	CASSEVEGASYGYTF	TGTGCCAGCAGTGAAGTGGAAGGGGCGAGCTATGGCTACACCTTC
13	TRBJ1-6	TRBV5-1	.	.	CASSSVGNSPLHF	TGCGCCAGCAGCTCGGTGGGGAATTCACCCCTCCACTTT
15	TRBJ1-4	TRBV9	.	.	CASSPWAATNEKLFF	TGTGCCAGCAGCCCCTGGGCCGCAACTAATGAAAAACTGTTTTTT
14	TRBJ1-1	TRBV4-3	.	.	CASSRGRTGTEAFF	TGCGCCAGCAGCCGGGGCAGGACGGGAACTGAAGCTTTCTTT
16	TRBJ2-5	TRBV5-1	.	TRBD2	CASSPGLAGGQETQYF	TGCGCCAGCAGCCCGGGACTAGCGGGGGGCCAAGAGACCCAGTACTTC
15	TRBJ1-5	TRBV5-5	.	.	CASSFNVGYNQPQHF	TGTGCCAGCAGCTTTAATGTGGGCTACAATCAGCCCCAGCATTTT
15	TRBJ1-1	TRBV9	.	.	CASSAGTTMNTEAFF	TGTGCCAGCAGCGCCGGGACAACGATGAACACTGAAGCTTTCTTT
15	TRBJ1-6	TRBV11-2	.	TRBD1	CASSPRGARNSPLHF	TGTGCCAGCAGCCCCAGGGGGGCGCGGAATTCACCCCTCCACTTT
14	TRBJ2-3	TRBV29-1	.	.	CSVAGQSSTDTQYF	TGCAGCGTGGCGGGACAGTCGAGCACAGATACGCAGTATTTT
14	TRBJ1-6	TRBV7-2	.	.	CASSFGSGSSPLHF	TGTGCCAGCAGCTTTGGAAGTGGTAGTTCACCCCTCCACTTT
15	TRBJ2-7	TRBV6-6	.	TRBD2	CASTAYGGGGYEQYF	TGTGCCAGCACCGCCTACGGGGGGGGCGGTTACGAGCAGTACTTC
15	TRBJ2-1	TRBV7-3	.	TRBD1	CASSLMGQPNNEQFF	TGTGCCAGCAGCTTAATGGGACAGCCAAACAATGAGCAGTTCTTC
13	TRBJ2-3	TRBV5-1	once	.	CASSLADEDTQYF	TGCGCCAGCAGCTTGGCGGACGAAGATACGCAGTATTTT
12	TRBJ1-1	TRBV12-3/TRBV12-4	.	.	CASSQTRTEAFF	TGTGCCAGCTCCCAGACTAGGACTGAAGCTTTCTTT
11	TRBJ2-2	TRBV29-1	.	.	CSALADGELFF	TGCAGCGCACTCGCGGACGGGGAGCTGTTTTTT
19	TRBJ1-1	TRBV7-9	.	TRBD1	CASSLARGTGRALNTEAFF	TGTGCCAGCAGCTTAGCGCGAGGGACAGGGAGGGCTCTGAACACTGAAGCTTTCTTT
13	TRBJ1-5	TRBV12-3/TRBV12-4	.	.	CASSLRRDQPQHF	TGTGCCAGCAGTTTGCGGAGGGATCAGCCCCAGCATTTT
16	TRBJ1-2	TRBV19	.	TRBD1	CASSSQGQGGDYGYTF	TGTGCCAGTAGTTCGCAAGGACAGGGCGGCGACTATGGCTACACCTTC
12	TRBJ2-2	TRBV19	.	.	CASSRGDGELFF	TGTGCCAGTAGTAGGGGGGACGGGGAGCTGTTTTTT
14	TRBJ2-7	TRBV5-1	.	.	CASSLDGATYEQYF	TGCGCCAGCAGCTTGGATGGAGCAACCTACGAGCAGTACTTC